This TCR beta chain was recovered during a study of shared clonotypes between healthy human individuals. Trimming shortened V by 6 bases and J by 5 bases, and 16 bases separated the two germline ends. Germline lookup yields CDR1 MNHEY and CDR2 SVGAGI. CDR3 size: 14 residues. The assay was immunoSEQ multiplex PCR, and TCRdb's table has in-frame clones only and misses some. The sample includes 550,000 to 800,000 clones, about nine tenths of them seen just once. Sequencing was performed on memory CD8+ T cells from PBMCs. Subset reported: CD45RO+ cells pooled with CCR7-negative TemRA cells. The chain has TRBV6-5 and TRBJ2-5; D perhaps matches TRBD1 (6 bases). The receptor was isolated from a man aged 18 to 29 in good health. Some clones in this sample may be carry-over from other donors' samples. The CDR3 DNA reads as TGTGCCAGCAGGATAAAGGGGGTAGGGGAGACCCAGTACTTC. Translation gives CASRIKGVGETQYF.